These 7 T cell receptor beta chains originate from one sample sequenced in a study of CD8+CD57+ T cells in acquired aplastic anemia. Patients included in sequencing had previously demonstrated CD8+CD57+ cell expansion by flow cytometry. Genomic DNA constituted the template upon which TCR beta VDJ and CDR3 profiling was performed. A single record per CDR3 protein comes from TCRdb applying MiXCR to the reads. The table records 150,000 to 200,000 distinct CDR3 sequences, 71% of them present only once. The specimen sequenced was sorted CD4+, CD8+, or CD8+CD57+ T cells (not recorded which) from PBMCs. The receptors come from a human donor with aplastic anemia.

Turning to this clonotype: A read error may account for a junction end that differs from germline. The chain uses TRBV7-7 and TRBJ2-3, with 9 bases aligning to TRBD2. CDR3 length equals 16 residues. Germline assignment: CDR1 SSHAT and CDR2 FNYEAQ (reference sequence). CDR3 sequence: CASSLGSGSSTDTQYF. The CDR3 bases are TGTGCTAGCAGCTTAGGTAGCGGGAGCAGCACAGATACGCAGTATTTT.

The V and J genes are TRBV2 and TRBJ1-1; D is unresolved. The length of the CDR3 is 13 residues. The germline gives CDR1 SNHLY, CDR2 FYNNEI. Trimming removed 3 bases at V and 5 bases at J, with 10 bases between. The CDR3: CASSEFGWTEAFF. CDR3 sequence (DNA): TGTGCCAGCAGTGAGTTTGGATGGACTGAAGCTTTCTTT.

This clonotype occurred a few times. The V and J genes are TRBV20-1 and TRBJ1-5, with no clear D. There are 13 residues in the CDR3. Germline lookup yields CDR1 DFQATT and CDR2 SNEGSKA (reference sequence). With 1 base removed from V and 3 bases from J, the gap between germline ends came to 7 bases. In nucleotides, the CDR3 is TGCAGTGCTAGAGTGGGGAACAATCAGCCCCAGCATTTT. It codes for CSARVGNNQPQHF.

Worth noting for this clonotype: The junction and the germline gene differ at one end; a read error may be behind it. J is TRBJ2-6 and V is TRBV2, with D perhaps matching TRBD2 (5 bases). Germline CDR1 is SNHLY and CDR2 is FYNNEI. The CDR3 is 15 amino acids. Written as DNA, the CDR3 is TGTGCCGGCAGCGGACGGAACTCTGGGGCCAACGTCCTGACTTTC. This gives the protein CAGSGRNSGANVLTF.

The J gene is TRBJ2-7, the V gene TRBV10-3, with D unclear. Trimming pared 6 bases from V and 5 bases from J, leaving 23 bases between. The CDR3 is made up of 16 amino acids. Germline V gene data show CDR1 as ENHRY and CDR2 as SYGVKD. The CDR3 region is CAISPLRIPGYHEQYF. The CDR3 DNA reads TGTGCCATCAGCCCCTTGCGGATCCCCGGGTACCACGAGCAGTACTTC.

The V gene is TRBV20-1, the J gene TRBJ2-4, with D perhaps TRBD1 (6 bases). CDR1 and CDR2 from the germline V gene are DFQATT and SNEGSKA (reference sequence). The CDR3 sequence is 13 residues long. For the CDR3, the DNA is TGCAGCGGATACCAACAGGGATTACGCATTCAGTACTTC. Protein sequence: CSGYQQGLRIQYF.

This clonotype was found once. This rearrangement joins TRBV12-3 or TRBV12-4 to TRBJ2-3; D possibly corresponds to TRBD2 (5 bases). This CDR3 is built from 13 residues. V gave up 7 bases and J gave up 4 bases, with 12 bases separating them. The CDR3 is CASTSWGADTQYF. In nucleotides, the CDR3 is TGTGCCAGCACCTCCTGGGGAGCAGATACGCAGTATTTT.